This T cell receptor (beta chain) was profiled in a study of PD-1 blockade in classical Hodgkin lymphoma. Regarding the study as a whole: As was reported, newly diagnosed patients showed lower baseline TCR diversity than healthy donors did.

Exposure to brentuximab vedotin varied, and each patient had relapsed following autologous stem cell transplantation. Turning to this clone: Its antigen is not known.

Germline V gives CDR1 LNHDA, CDR2 SQIVND (reference sequence). The V gene lost 1 base and the J gene lost 3 bases, with 12 bases spanning the gap. This CDR3 spans 15 amino acids. The table came from immunoSEQ multiplex PCR; TCRdb's copy has only in-frame clones and leaves some out. The sample records 50,000 to 85,000 clones, over 70% being singletons. The rearrangement joins TRBV19 to TRBJ1-1; no clear D gene. The sample was peripheral blood mononuclear cells (PBMCs), taken before the second cycle of nivolumab. The receptor was isolated from a human donor with classical Hodgkin lymphoma. Written as DNA, the CDR3 is TGTGCCAGTAGTATAGGTAAATTTACAGACACTGAAGCTTTCTTT. This sequence encodes CASSIGKFTDTEAFF.